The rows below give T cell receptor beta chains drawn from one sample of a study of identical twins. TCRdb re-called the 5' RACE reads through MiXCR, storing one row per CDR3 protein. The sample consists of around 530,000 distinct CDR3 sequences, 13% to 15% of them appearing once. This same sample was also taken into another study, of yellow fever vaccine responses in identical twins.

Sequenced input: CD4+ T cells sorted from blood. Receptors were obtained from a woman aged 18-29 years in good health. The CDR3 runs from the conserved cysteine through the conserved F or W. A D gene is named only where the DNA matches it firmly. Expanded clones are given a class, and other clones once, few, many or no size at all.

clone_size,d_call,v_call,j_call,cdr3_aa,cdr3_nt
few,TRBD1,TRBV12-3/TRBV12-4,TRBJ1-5,CASSTTGGVDQPQHF,TGTGCCAGCAGTACAACAGGGGGCGTGGATCAGCCCCAGCATTTT
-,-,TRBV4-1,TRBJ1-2,CASSQARTRSIGGYTF,TGCGCCAGCAGCCAAGCAAGGACACGCTCGATAGGTGGCTACACCTTC
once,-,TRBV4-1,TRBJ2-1,CASSRGAPLSDEQFF,TGCGCCAGCAGCCGGGGGGCCCCGCTCTCGGATGAGCAGTTCTTC
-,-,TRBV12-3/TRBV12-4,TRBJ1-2,CASSDGHDYGYTF,TGTGCCAGCAGCGACGGGCATGACTATGGCTACACCTTC
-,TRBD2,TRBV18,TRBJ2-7,CASSPGTSGIGEQYF,TGTGCCAGCTCCCCCGGGACTAGCGGGATCGGCGAGCAGTACTTC
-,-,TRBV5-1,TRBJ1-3,CASSHDGVSGNTIYF,TGCGCCAGCAGTCACGATGGAGTCTCTGGAAACACCATATATTTT
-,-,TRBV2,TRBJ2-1,CASSGGDYNEQFF,TGTGCCAGCAGTGGGGGGGACTACAATGAGCAGTTCTTC
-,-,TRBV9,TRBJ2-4,CASSAGSVNIQYF,TGTGCCAGCAGCGCCGGATCGGTGAACATTCAGTACTTC
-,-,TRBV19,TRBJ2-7,CASSISAGRYEQYF,TGTGCCAGTAGTATTTCGGCAGGGCGCTACGAGCAGTACTTC
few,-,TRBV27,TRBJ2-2,CASSLTGWIGTGELFF,TGTGCCAGCAGTTTAACTGGGTGGATAGGGACCGGGGAGCTGTTTTTT
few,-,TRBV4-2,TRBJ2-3,CASSQIFGESTDTQYF,TGTGCCAGCAGCCAAATTTTCGGGGAGAGCACAGATACGCAGTATTTT